This entry is about one T cell receptor (beta chain). The sample originates from a study of long-term antiretroviral therapy in people with HIV. Investigators performed immunoSEQ version v3.0 at survey level. Clones were sequenced by immunoSEQ multiplex PCR, and TCRdb holds only the in-frame ones, with some missing. Here the sample spans fewer than 25,000 clones, over 65% being singletons. This CDR3 is built from 14 residues. Germline loops: CDR1 LGHNT, CDR2 FRNRAP. V gave up 1 base and J gave up 2 bases, with 9 bases separating them. Sequencing was performed on unsorted PBMCs, taken 4.4 years after starting antiretroviral therapy. This clonotype was obtained from a man aged 30 to 45 with HIV. The gene calls are TRBV12-5 and TRBJ2-7; D tentatively reads TRBD1 or TRBD2 (5 bases each). CDR3 nucleotide sequence: TGTGCTAGTGGTTTGGCGGGACGGCCCTACGAGCAGTACTTC. Protein: CASGLAGRPYEQYF.